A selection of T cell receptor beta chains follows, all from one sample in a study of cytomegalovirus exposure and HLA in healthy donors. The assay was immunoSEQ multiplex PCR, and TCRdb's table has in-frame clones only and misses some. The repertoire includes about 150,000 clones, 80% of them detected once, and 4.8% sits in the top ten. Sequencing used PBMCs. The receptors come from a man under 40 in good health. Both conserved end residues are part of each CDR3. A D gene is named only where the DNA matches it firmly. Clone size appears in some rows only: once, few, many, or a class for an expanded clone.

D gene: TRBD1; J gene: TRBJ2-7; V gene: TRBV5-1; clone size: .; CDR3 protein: CASSFRELPGQRDYEQYF; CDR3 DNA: TGCGCCAGCAGCTTTAGAGAACTGCCGGGACAGAGGGACTACGAGCAGTACTTC
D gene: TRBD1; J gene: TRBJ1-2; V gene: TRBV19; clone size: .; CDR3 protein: CASKPGQGSNYGYTF; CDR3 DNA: TGTGCCAGTAAGCCTGGACAGGGATCCAACTATGGCTACACCTTC
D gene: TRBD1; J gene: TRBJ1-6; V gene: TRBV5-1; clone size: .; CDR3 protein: CASSWDRGGSPLHF; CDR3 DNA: TGCGCCAGCAGCTGGGACAGGGGAGGTTCACCCCTCCACTTT
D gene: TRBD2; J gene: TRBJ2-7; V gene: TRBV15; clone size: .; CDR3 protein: CATSTGLAGVIPPYEQYF; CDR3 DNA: TGTGCCACCAGCACGGGACTAGCGGGAGTTATCCCCCCCTACGAGCAGTACTTC
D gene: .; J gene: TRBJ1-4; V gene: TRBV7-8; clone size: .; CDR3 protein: CASSLGRLLVGGRNEKLFF; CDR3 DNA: TGTGCCAGCAGCTTAGGCCGCCTCTTAGTGGGGGGGCGCAATGAAAAACTGTTTTTT
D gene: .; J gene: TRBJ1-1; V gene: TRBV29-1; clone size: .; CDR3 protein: CSVGKVLETEAFF; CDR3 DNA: TGCAGCGTTGGGAAGGTGCTAGAGACTGAAGCTTTCTTT
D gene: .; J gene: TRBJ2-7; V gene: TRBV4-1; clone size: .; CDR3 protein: CASSQAHLSSYEQYF; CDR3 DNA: TGCGCCAGCAGCCAAGCCCATCTTAGCTCCTACGAGCAGTACTTC
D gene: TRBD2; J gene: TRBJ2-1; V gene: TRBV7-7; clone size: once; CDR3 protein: CASSSSSGRAYNEQFF; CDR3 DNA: TGTGCCAGCAGCTCAAGTAGCGGGAGGGCCTACAATGAGCAGTTCTTC
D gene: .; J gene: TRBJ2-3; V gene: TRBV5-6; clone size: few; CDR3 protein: CASSLGGDTDTQYF; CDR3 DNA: TGTGCCAGCAGCTTGGGCGGGGATACAGATACGCAGTATTTT
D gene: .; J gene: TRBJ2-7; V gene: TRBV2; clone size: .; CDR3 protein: CASSAEPHSEQYF; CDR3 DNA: TGTGCCAGCAGTGCCGAGCCCCACTCCGAGCAGTACTTC
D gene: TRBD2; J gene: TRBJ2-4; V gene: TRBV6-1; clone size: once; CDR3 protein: CASSELGFGGGDIQYF; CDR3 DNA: TGTGCCAGCAGTGAATTAGGGTTTGGGGGGGGAGACATTCAGTACTTC
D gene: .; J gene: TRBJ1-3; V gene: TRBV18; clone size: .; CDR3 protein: CASSPDSAGNTIYF; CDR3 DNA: TGTGCCAGCTCACCGGACAGCGCTGGAAACACCATATATTTT
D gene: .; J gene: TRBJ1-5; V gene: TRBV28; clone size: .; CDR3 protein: CASILGGGSNQPQHF; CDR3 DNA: TGTGCCAGCATTCTCGGGGGAGGAAGCAATCAGCCCCAGCATTTT
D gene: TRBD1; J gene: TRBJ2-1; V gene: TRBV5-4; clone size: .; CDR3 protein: CASSLGGTGSYNEQFF; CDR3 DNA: TGTGCCAGCAGCTTGGGGGGGACAGGGAGTTACAATGAGCAGTTCTTC
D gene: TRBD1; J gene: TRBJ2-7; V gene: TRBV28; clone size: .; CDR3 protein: CAGSLLGGVYEQYF; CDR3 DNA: TGTGCCGGCAGTTTACTAGGGGGCGTGTACGAGCAGTACTTC
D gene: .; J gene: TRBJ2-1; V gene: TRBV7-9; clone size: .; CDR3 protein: CASSWGGHGDEQFF; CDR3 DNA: TGTGCCAGCAGCTGGGGGGGGCACGGCGATGAGCAGTTCTTC
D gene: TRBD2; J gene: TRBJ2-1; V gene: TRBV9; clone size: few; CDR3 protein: CASSVKRLAGYNEQFF; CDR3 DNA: TGTGCCAGCAGCGTAAAGAGACTAGCGGGATACAATGAGCAGTTCTTC